The next 9 T cell receptor beta chains were all read from a single sample in a study of T cell responses to AZD1222 COVID-19 vaccine. Sequenced by immunoSEQ multiplex PCR; TCRdb stores in-frame clones only, minus some. Found here are 100,000 or so clones, approximately 92% of them singletons; the top ten hold about 1.2%. The starting material was peripheral blood, obtained on day 0 of AZD1222 vaccination. The receptors come from an adult in good health.

The J gene is TRBJ2-6, the V gene TRBV19; maybe TRBD2 (5 bases). Trimming took off 6 bases at V and 2 bases at J, with 17 bases between the two ends. The CDR3 is 17 residues long. Germline V gene data show CDR1 as LNHDA and CDR2 as SQIVND (reference sequence). The CDR3 here is CASRLPGIWAGANVLTF. CDR3 DNA sequence: TGTGCCAGTAGATTGCCGGGAATCTGGGCTGGGGCCAACGTCCTGACTTTC.

This sequence joins TRBV30 and TRBJ1-2; possibly TRBD1 for D (5 bases). The germline V gene encodes CDR1 GTSNPN and CDR2 SVGIG (reference sequence). The CDR3 is 13 amino acids. Trimming pared 3 bases from V and 8 bases from J, leaving 16 bases between. CDR3 coding DNA: TGTGCCTGGAGGGGACGGTCTTCTGAGGGCTACACCTTC. Translating gives CAWRGRSSEGYTF.

The V gene is TRBV11-1, the J gene TRBJ1-1; D possibly corresponds to TRBD1 (5 bases). The V gene's germline CDR1 is SGHAT and CDR2 FQDESV (reference sequence). The length of the CDR3 is 13 residues. The ends were cut back, 5 bases at V and 9 bases at J, with 16 bases in the middle. CDR3 sequence reads: CASSMQGGTKAFF. As DNA, the CDR3 is TGTGCCAGCAGCATGCAGGGAGGGACTAAAGCTTTCTTT.

This clone was detected only a few times. This specimen includes other DNA sequences encoding the same CDR3. V is TRBV19 and J is TRBJ2-7; 8 positions agree with TRBD1. This CDR3 is built from 14 residues. The trim removed 5 bases at V and 2 bases at J, leaving 5 bases unmatched. CDR1 is LNHDA and CDR2 is SQIVND in the germline V gene (reference sequence). CDR3 coding DNA: TGTGCCAGTAGTCCAGGACAGGGCCCCTACGAGCAGTACTTC. Protein: CASSPGQGPYEQYF. Supplemented by reference TRBV19 and TRBJ2-7, the full variable domain reads DGGITQSPKYLFRKEGQNVTLSCEQNLNHDAMYWYRQDPGQGLRLIYYSQIVNDFQKGDIAEGYSVSREKKESFPLTVTSAQKNPTAFYLCASSPGQGPYEQYFGPGTRLTVT.

This chain connects TRBV2 to TRBJ1-1; 7 nucleotides agree with TRBD1. V gave up 6 bases and J gave up 1 base; unmatched junction bases: 2. This CDR3 spans 13 amino acids. Per the germline V gene, CDR1 is SNHLY and CDR2 is FYNNEI. This CDR3 is CASRGQTNTEAFF. DNA for the CDR3: TGTGCCAGCAGGGGACAGACGAACACTGAAGCTTTCTTT. The full variable domain, completed using reference TRBV2 and TRBJ1-1, is EPEVTQTPSHQVTQMGQEVILRCVPISNHLYFYWYRQILGQKVEFLVSFYNNEISEKSEIFDDQFSVERPDGSNFTLKIRSTKLEDSAMYFCASRGQTNTEAFFGQGTRLTVV.

The V gene is TRBV11-3, the J gene TRBJ2-3; D call uncertain. Germline CDR1 and CDR2: SGHNT and YENEEA. This CDR3 is 12 amino acids long. Trimming stripped 5 bases from V and 5 bases from J, with 8 bases between. CDR3 loop: CASSPRRDTQYF. The CDR3 nucleotides are TGTGCCAGCAGCCCCCGGAGAGATACGCAGTATTTT.

The chain uses TRBV7-9 and TRBJ2-3; no definite D call. Germline loops: CDR1 SEHNR, CDR2 FQNEAQ (reference sequence). The CDR3 length is 13 residues. V was shortened by 4 bases and J by 8 bases, with 13 bases between the two germline ends. In DNA form, the CDR3 reads TGTGCCAGCAGCTCGTCCCAAGGTGCTACGCAGTATTTT. Translating it yields CASSSSQGATQYF.

The chain uses TRBV10-3 and TRBJ1-1; TRBD1 agrees at 9 bases. CDR1 and CDR2 from the germline V gene are ENHRY and SYGVKD. The J segment lost 1 base and the V segment lost 6 bases, leaving 6 bases of the junction unmatched. CDR3 length: 15 amino acids. The CDR3 region has the DNA TGTGCCATCAGACGGACAGGGGATAGGAACACTGAAGCTTTCTTT. This encodes CAIRRTGDRNTEAFF.

This chain joins TRBV25-1 and TRBJ1-4; 7 nucleotides match TRBD1. This CDR3 is 14 amino acids long. V lost 8 bases and J lost 8; bases outside the gene matches: 11. CDR1 and CDR2 (germline): MGHDK, SYGVNS. The CDR3 is CASGGGRGREKLFF. The CDR3 bases are TGTGCCAGCGGGGGAGGGAGGGGGCGAGAAAAACTGTTTTTT.